This entry concerns a single T cell receptor beta chain. In the original processing: Estimation of nucleated cell counts relied on the amplification of reference gene primers. Here immunoSEQ multiplex PCR was the method, and the copy in TCRdb shows in-frame clones only, minus some. For V, J and clone size, that table is used; D and trimming come from the DNA. In the table there are approximately 150,000 clones, about 85% of which are singletons. The data derive from a study of blood T cell repertoires in COVID-19. Trimming cost V 8 bases and J 7 bases, with 15 bases left between them. CDR1 is SNHLY, CDR2 FYNNEI, per germline. The CDR3 runs 14 residues.

Specimen: peripheral blood. The V and J genes are TRBV2 and TRBJ1-6; no reliable D call. The TCR sequence derives from a man aged 35-49 years with acute or convalescent COVID-19. The chain's CDR3 is CASGFSGSNSPLHF. The CDR3 coding sequence is TGTGCCAGCGGCTTTTCAGGTTCCAATTCACCCCTCCACTTT.